The clone carrying this T cell receptor (beta chain) showed up many times. Its matching antigen is unknown. Reverse transcription of all isolated RNA meant that expressed TCRB transcripts were sequenced. Assay: immunoSEQ multiplex PCR; the TCRdb copy retains only in-frame clones and omits some. The sample carries 300,000 or so clones, 7% to 9% recorded once. This sample was included in a study of beta chain features in type 1 diabetes. The study's findings and limits: Junctions at VDJ sites from type 1 diabetes patients had fewer insertions and more deletions.

In germline, CDR1 is SGDLS, CDR2 YYNGEE. Trimming removed 0 bases from V and 3 bases from J, with 12 bases in between. The CDR3 totals 15 residues. This receptor was taken from a woman under 30 in good health. This sequence joins TRBV9 and TRBJ2-5; weak D call: TRBD1 (6 bases). Sequencing used central memory CD4+ T cells from blood. The CDR3 is CASSVAATGKETQYF. The CDR3 nucleotides are TGTGCCAGCAGCGTAGCCGCCACAGGGAAAGAGACCCAGTACTTC.